This T cell receptor beta chain is from a study of blood T cell repertoires in COVID-19. Study summary: Donors in the United States, Italy and Spain gave samples during acute or convalescent COVID-19. Nucleic acid was either cDNA or gDNA, and it came from T cells, B-cell-depleted T cells, or PBMCs.

Followed over time, Seattle patients had been enrolled while infection was active. The CDR3 covers 16 residues. V lost 1 base and J 5 bases, leaving 16 bases between the germline ends. Germline V gene lookup returns CDR1 SGDLS and CDR2 YYNGEE. Source study methods: How many nucleated cells were present was estimated from reference gene primer amplification. Produced via immunoSEQ multiplex PCR; TCRdb's table is partial and in-frame only. V and J calls and clone size follow that table, whereas D and trimming were derived from the DNA. The data hold approximately 160,000 clones, with more than 85% observed a single time.

This TCR was sampled from a woman between 55 and 75 years old with COVID-19, enrolled during active disease. The sample taken for sequencing was peripheral blood. The chain couples TRBV9 to TRBJ2-1; the D gene is possibly TRBD1 (5 bases). Written as DNA, the CDR3 is TGTGCCAGCAGCGTACACGACAGTAAGGTCCACAATGAGCAGTTCTTC. The encoded protein is CASSVHDSKVHNEQFF.